These T cell receptor beta chains were read from a single sample in a study of beta chain features in type 1 diabetes. Some clones are missing from TCRdb's copy, which holds only in-frame ones; the method was immunoSEQ multiplex PCR. The sample yields over 650,000 clones, around 15% seen once. The sequencing sample was made of naive CD4+ T cells from blood. These receptors came from a man aged 18 to 30 with type 1 diabetes. CDR3s include the opening cysteine and the closing phenylalanine or tryptophan. The order of the fields is V gene, D gene, clone size, J gene, CDR3 DNA, CDR3 protein. The D gene is left open where the match is weak. Rows give clone size only sometimes, using once, few, many, or a class for an expanded clone.

V gene: TRBV9; D gene: -; clone size: -; J gene: TRBJ1-2; CDR3 DNA: TGTGCCAGCAGCGCCCGGGAGGGACCGAGCGAAGGCTACACCTTC; CDR3 protein: CASSAREGPSEGYTF
V gene: TRBV9; D gene: TRBD1; clone size: -; J gene: TRBJ2-1; CDR3 DNA: TGTGCCAGCAGCCTCAGGAGGACAGGGTACAATGAGCAGTTCTTC; CDR3 protein: CASSLRRTGYNEQFF
V gene: TRBV9; D gene: -; clone size: few; J gene: TRBJ1-4; CDR3 DNA: TGTGCCAGCAGCGTAAGATCTGGGAAGCTGTTTTTT; CDR3 protein: CASSVRSGKLFF
V gene: TRBV19; D gene: -; clone size: -; J gene: TRBJ2-1; CDR3 DNA: TGTGCCAGCTCCCGCGGGACACGGGCCCATGAGCAGTTCTTC; CDR3 protein: CASSRGTRAHEQFF
V gene: TRBV7-9; D gene: -; clone size: -; J gene: TRBJ2-2; CDR3 DNA: TGTGCCAGCAGCTTCTATGGGCCTGGAACCGGGGAGCTGTTTTTT; CDR3 protein: CASSFYGPGTGELFF
V gene: TRBV30; D gene: -; clone size: -; J gene: TRBJ1-1; CDR3 DNA: TGTGCCTGGACTCCAGGGACGAACACTGAAGCTTTCTTT; CDR3 protein: CAWTPGTNTEAFF
V gene: TRBV14; D gene: -; clone size: -; J gene: TRBJ2-3; CDR3 DNA: TGTGCCAGCAGCCAAGACCCTGGGCGGAGCACAGATACGCAGTATTTT; CDR3 protein: CASSQDPGRSTDTQYF
V gene: TRBV6-5; D gene: -; clone size: -; J gene: TRBJ1-5; CDR3 DNA: TGTGCCAGCAGTCCCCAGACTGATCAGCCCCAGCATTTT; CDR3 protein: CASSPQTDQPQHF
V gene: TRBV4-1; D gene: -; clone size: few; J gene: TRBJ2-3; CDR3 DNA: TGCGCCAGCAGGCAAAGTATCCCGGAGACGCAGTATTTT; CDR3 protein: CASRQSIPETQYF
V gene: TRBV4-2; D gene: -; clone size: -; J gene: TRBJ2-7; CDR3 DNA: TGTGCCAGCAGCCAAGATCGCGCCTCCTACGAGCAGTACTTC; CDR3 protein: CASSQDRASYEQYF
V gene: TRBV7-3; D gene: -; clone size: few; J gene: TRBJ2-3; CDR3 DNA: TGTGCCAGCAGGCAGACTAGTTCAGATACGCAGTATTTT; CDR3 protein: CASRQTSSDTQYF
V gene: TRBV7-7; D gene: -; clone size: -; J gene: TRBJ2-2; CDR3 DNA: TGTGCTAGCAGCCCCGGGACCTACACCGGGGAGCTGTTTTTT; CDR3 protein: CASSPGTYTGELFF
V gene: TRBV6-5; D gene: TRBD1; clone size: few; J gene: TRBJ1-4; CDR3 DNA: TGTGCCAGCAGTTACTCCCCAGGGGGCGATGAAAAACTGTTTTTT; CDR3 protein: CASSYSPGGDEKLFF
V gene: TRBV4-1; D gene: TRBD2; clone size: -; J gene: TRBJ2-1; CDR3 DNA: TGCGCCAGCAGCTCTACTTCTAGCGGGGGACCATACAATGAGCAGTTCTTC; CDR3 protein: CASSSTSSGGPYNEQFF
V gene: TRBV9; D gene: TRBD2; clone size: -; J gene: TRBJ2-1; CDR3 DNA: TGTGCCAGCAGCGTCCTTAGCGGGGGCGCATTGGTCTTC; CDR3 protein: CASSVLSGGALVF
V gene: TRBV11-2; D gene: -; clone size: -; J gene: TRBJ2-3; CDR3 DNA: TGTGCCAGCAGCCGCTCGCGGACCTCGGCTAACACAGATACGCAGTATTTT; CDR3 protein: CASSRSRTSANTDTQYF
V gene: TRBV7-2; D gene: -; clone size: few; J gene: TRBJ2-5; CDR3 DNA: TGTGCCAGCACCTCGGGGGTCCGAGAGACCCAGTACTTC; CDR3 protein: CASTSGVRETQYF
V gene: TRBV6-6; D gene: -; clone size: -; J gene: TRBJ2-7; CDR3 DNA: TGTGCCAGCAGTTACTCGAGAGGGGGGGACTACGAGCAGTACTTC; CDR3 protein: CASSYSRGGDYEQYF
V gene: TRBV27; D gene: -; clone size: -; J gene: TRBJ2-7; CDR3 DNA: TGTGCCAGCAGTGTCGGGGAGGTTTTCGAGCAGTACTTC; CDR3 protein: CASSVGEVFEQYF
V gene: TRBV9; D gene: -; clone size: -; J gene: TRBJ2-1; CDR3 DNA: TGTGCCAGCAGCGTGGCTTTGGTGGGCGATGAGCAGTTCTTC; CDR3 protein: CASSVALVGDEQFF
V gene: TRBV29-1; D gene: TRBD2; clone size: few; J gene: TRBJ2-1; CDR3 DNA: TGCAGCGTTGTTGGTTCCCGCGGGAGTTCCTACAATGAGCAGTTCTTC; CDR3 protein: CSVVGSRGSSYNEQFF
V gene: TRBV5-1; D gene: TRBD1; clone size: -; J gene: TRBJ1-1; CDR3 DNA: TGCGCCAGCAGCTCCCGGGACAGGGCGGAAGCTTTCTTT; CDR3 protein: CASSSRDRAEAFF
V gene: TRBV7-2; D gene: -; clone size: -; J gene: TRBJ1-2; CDR3 DNA: TGTGCCAGCAGCTTAGTTGCAGCCTATGGCTACACCTTC; CDR3 protein: CASSLVAAYGYTF
V gene: TRBV10-3; D gene: TRBD2; clone size: few; J gene: TRBJ2-5; CDR3 DNA: TGTGCCACCAATCTAGCGGGAGGGCCCTCAGAGACCCAGTACTTC; CDR3 protein: CATNLAGGPSETQYF
V gene: TRBV2; D gene: TRBD2; clone size: -; J gene: TRBJ2-1; CDR3 DNA: TGTGCCAGCAGCGGACTAGCGGGGGTCCCCGATGAGCAGTTCTTC; CDR3 protein: CASSGLAGVPDEQFF
V gene: TRBV11-3; D gene: -; clone size: few; J gene: TRBJ2-1; CDR3 DNA: TGTGCCAGCAGCTTAGACGTCTACAACAATGAGCAGTTCTTC; CDR3 protein: CASSLDVYNNEQFF
V gene: TRBV28; D gene: -; clone size: -; J gene: TRBJ2-6; CDR3 DNA: TGTGCCAGCGCCAAAGGACTCGGGGCCAACGTCCTGACTTTC; CDR3 protein: CASAKGLGANVLTF
V gene: TRBV9; D gene: -; clone size: few; J gene: TRBJ2-1; CDR3 DNA: TGTGCCAGCAGCCCCCGTCTGGAGGGCGTGTACAATGAGCAGTTCTTC; CDR3 protein: CASSPRLEGVYNEQFF
V gene: TRBV11-2; D gene: -; clone size: -; J gene: TRBJ1-1; CDR3 DNA: TGTGCCAGCAGCTCCGACAGGAACACTGAAGCTTTCTTT; CDR3 protein: CASSSDRNTEAFF
V gene: TRBV9; D gene: TRBD1; clone size: -; J gene: TRBJ2-5; CDR3 DNA: TGTGCCAGCAGCGTTAGGGGGCCCCAAGAGACCCAGTACTTC; CDR3 protein: CASSVRGPQETQYF
V gene: TRBV27; D gene: -; clone size: -; J gene: TRBJ2-3; CDR3 DNA: TGTGCCAGCAGTTTAAACCCCACCACAGATACGCAGTATTTT; CDR3 protein: CASSLNPTTDTQYF
V gene: TRBV4-3; D gene: TRBD2; clone size: -; J gene: TRBJ2-1; CDR3 DNA: TGCGCCAGCAGCCAAGAAGCGAGCGGGGGGTACCGCAATGAGCAGTTCTTC; CDR3 protein: CASSQEASGGYRNEQFF
V gene: TRBV4-1; D gene: TRBD2; clone size: -; J gene: TRBJ2-5; CDR3 DNA: TGCGCCAGCAGCCAAGTCTCTGGCGGGGGGTACCAAGAGACCCAGTACTTC; CDR3 protein: CASSQVSGGGYQETQYF
V gene: TRBV14; D gene: -; clone size: -; J gene: TRBJ2-7; CDR3 DNA: TGTGCCAGCAGCCCCTCTGACTTGGCCTGGGGAAGGGCCGAGCAGTACTTC; CDR3 protein: CASSPSDLAWGRAEQYF
V gene: TRBV6-1; D gene: -; clone size: few; J gene: TRBJ2-5; CDR3 DNA: TGTGCCAGCAGTTTCGGGAGAGTCGGTGGGACCCAGTACTTC; CDR3 protein: CASSFGRVGGTQYF
V gene: TRBV6-5; D gene: -; clone size: -; J gene: TRBJ2-5; CDR3 DNA: TGTGCCAGCGCCCAAACACGAGAGACCCAGTACTTC; CDR3 protein: CASAQTRETQYF
V gene: TRBV29-1; D gene: TRBD1; clone size: few; J gene: TRBJ2-3; CDR3 DNA: TGCAGCGTATCCGGGACAGGGAGCACAGATACGCAGTATTTT; CDR3 protein: CSVSGTGSTDTQYF
V gene: TRBV4-1; D gene: -; clone size: few; J gene: TRBJ2-1; CDR3 DNA: TGCGCCAGCAGCGACGACTACAATGATCAGTTCTTC; CDR3 protein: CASSDDYNDQFF
V gene: TRBV4-3; D gene: -; clone size: few; J gene: TRBJ2-1; CDR3 DNA: TGCGCCAGCAGCCAGGAGGGCACCGGGAACTCCTACAATGAGCAGTTCTTC; CDR3 protein: CASSQEGTGNSYNEQFF
V gene: TRBV7-2; D gene: TRBD1; clone size: few; J gene: TRBJ2-7; CDR3 DNA: TGTGCCAGCAGCGTACGACAGGGGGCCTCCTACGAGCAGTACTTC; CDR3 protein: CASSVRQGASYEQYF
V gene: TRBV5-1; D gene: TRBD1; clone size: -; J gene: TRBJ2-3; CDR3 DNA: TGCGCCAGCGCTCCGGGACAGGTACTGGTAGATACGCAGTATTTT; CDR3 protein: CASAPGQVLVDTQYF
V gene: TRBV10-3; D gene: TRBD1; clone size: few; J gene: TRBJ2-2; CDR3 DNA: TGTGCCACCAAAACCGGGACAGGGGAGACCGGGGAGCTGTTTTTT; CDR3 protein: CATKTGTGETGELFF
V gene: TRBV4-2; D gene: TRBD1; clone size: -; J gene: TRBJ2-7; CDR3 DNA: TGTGCCAGCAGCCACGGGGACAGGGACTACGAGCAGTACTTC; CDR3 protein: CASSHGDRDYEQYF
V gene: TRBV4-2; D gene: TRBD1; clone size: few; J gene: TRBJ1-3; CDR3 DNA: TGTGCCAGCAGCCCGGCCGGAGAGGGACAGGGGCAAGGAAACACCATATATTTT; CDR3 protein: CASSPAGEGQGQGNTIYF
V gene: TRBV6-6; D gene: -; clone size: -; J gene: TRBJ2-3; CDR3 DNA: TGTGCCAGCAGTTACGAGGCGGGCCGCACAGATACGCAGTATTTT; CDR3 protein: CASSYEAGRTDTQYF
V gene: TRBV7-9; D gene: -; clone size: few; J gene: TRBJ1-4; CDR3 DNA: TGTGCCAGCACCTTCTATGAGGAAAAACTGTTTTTT; CDR3 protein: CASTFYEEKLFF
V gene: TRBV5-1; D gene: -; clone size: -; J gene: TRBJ1-1; CDR3 DNA: TGCGCCAGCACCCAGGACGGGAACACTGAAGCTTTCTTT; CDR3 protein: CASTQDGNTEAFF
V gene: TRBV29-1; D gene: -; clone size: -; J gene: TRBJ1-5; CDR3 DNA: TGCAGCGTTGAAGTGGGAAATCAGCCCCAGCATTTT; CDR3 protein: CSVEVGNQPQHF
V gene: TRBV5-6; D gene: -; clone size: few; J gene: TRBJ1-1; CDR3 DNA: TGTGCCAGCAGCTCCCCGAGGCAGGGAAACACTGAAGCTTTCTTT; CDR3 protein: CASSSPRQGNTEAFF
V gene: TRBV4-1; D gene: TRBD2; clone size: few; J gene: TRBJ2-2; CDR3 DNA: TGCGCCAGCAGCCGACTAGCGGGCACACCCGGGGAGCTGTTTTTT; CDR3 protein: CASSRLAGTPGELFF
V gene: TRBV4-1; D gene: TRBD2; clone size: -; J gene: TRBJ2-7; CDR3 DNA: TGCGCCAGCAGCCAGGATGTAGCGGGGGCCTCCCTCGGGTACGAGCAGTACTTC; CDR3 protein: CASSQDVAGASLGYEQYF
V gene: TRBV9; D gene: TRBD1; clone size: -; J gene: TRBJ2-5; CDR3 DNA: TGTGCCAGCAGCGCGAAGACAGGGGACCAAGAGACCCAGTACTTC; CDR3 protein: CASSAKTGDQETQYF
V gene: TRBV21-1; D gene: -; clone size: few; J gene: TRBJ2-7; CDR3 DNA: TGTGCCAGCAGCACGGGAGGGGACAACTTCTACGAGCAGTACTTC; CDR3 protein: CASSTGGDNFYEQYF
V gene: TRBV5-7; D gene: -; clone size: few; J gene: TRBJ1-5; CDR3 DNA: TGTGCCAGCAACGGAGAGTGGGGGAAACAGCCCCAGCATTTT; CDR3 protein: CASNGEWGKQPQHF
V gene: TRBV7-2; D gene: -; clone size: -; J gene: TRBJ1-1; CDR3 DNA: TGTGCCAGCAGCTTAGGTAGTAGGAGCGGCACTGAAGCTTTCTTT; CDR3 protein: CASSLGSRSGTEAFF
V gene: TRBV7-9; D gene: TRBD1; clone size: few; J gene: TRBJ1-2; CDR3 DNA: TGTGCCAGCAGCCCTCGACAGGGGAAAGCTAATGGCTACACCTTC; CDR3 protein: CASSPRQGKANGYTF
V gene: TRBV27; D gene: -; clone size: -; J gene: TRBJ2-3; CDR3 DNA: TGTGCCAGCAGTTTCCGGGAAGGGCTGACCCGTTTAGATACGCAGTATTTT; CDR3 protein: CASSFREGLTRLDTQYF
V gene: TRBV11-2; D gene: -; clone size: -; J gene: TRBJ2-1; CDR3 DNA: TGTGCCAGCAGCTGGGGACCCCTAGCCAATGAGCAGTTCTTC; CDR3 protein: CASSWGPLANEQFF
V gene: TRBV5-1; D gene: -; clone size: few; J gene: TRBJ2-3; CDR3 DNA: TGCGCCAGCAGCTTTATTCCTCTGGATACGCAGTATTTT; CDR3 protein: CASSFIPLDTQYF
V gene: TRBV30; D gene: -; clone size: -; J gene: TRBJ2-5; CDR3 DNA: TGTGCCTGGGTCGGGCAGGGACGAGAGACCCAGTACTTC; CDR3 protein: CAWVGQGRETQYF